The rows below give T cell receptor beta chains drawn from one sample of a study of PD-1 blockade in classical Hodgkin lymphoma. Measured with immunoSEQ multiplex PCR; TCRdb has only the in-frame clones, and not every one. The sample holds under 25,000 clones, 70% to 85% seen once. This specimen consisted of peripheral blood mononuclear cells (PBMCs), obtained before the fourth cycle of nivolumab. These receptor sequences come from a human donor with classical Hodgkin lymphoma. Both conserved end residues are part of each CDR3. A D gene is named only where the DNA matches it firmly.

.,TRBV4-3,TRBJ1-5,CASSQDPPRSISNQPQHF
.,TRBV5-1,TRBJ2-1,CASSSDLRDASVHEQFF
TRBD2,TRBV19,TRBJ2-2,CASSTTGRVNTGELFF
.,TRBV6-6,TRBJ1-4,CACRGVYEKLFF
.,TRBV14,TRBJ2-3,CASSQKNPLTSNNTQYF
.,TRBV4-1,TRBJ1-3,CASSLGSSGNTIYF
.,TRBV29-1,TRBJ2-2,CSVEGRNTGELFF
TRBD1,TRBV29-1,TRBJ2-1,CSVDGVGGRSYNEQFF
.,TRBV18,TRBJ2-2,CASSHRTNTGELFF
TRBD2,TRBV30,TRBJ2-7,CAWSAGGSSYEQYF
.,TRBV5-4,TRBJ2-7,CASTPDPFSSYEQYF
TRBD1,TRBV25-1,TRBJ1-1,CASRGGASTEAFF
.,TRBV7-2,TRBJ1-5,CASSLGGGHMDQPQHF
TRBD1,TRBV7-2,TRBJ1-1,CASSLAGGVPTEAFF
.,TRBV7-9,TRBJ1-5,CASSVDFVNQPQHF
.,TRBV9,TRBJ1-2,CASSFSEGVDHYTF
.,TRBV7-3,TRBJ2-1,CASSLVGSSSYNEQFF
.,TRBV5-5,TRBJ2-7,CASSWRLGYEQYF
.,TRBV5-4,TRBJ2-5,CASSSPGVQETQYF
.,TRBV27,TRBJ2-7,CASSLNSENEQYF
TRBD2,TRBV2,TRBJ2-7,CASSPRLGRAGEQYF
.,TRBV28,TRBJ2-3,CASSKPGLSTDTQYF
.,TRBV14,TRBJ2-7,CASSFGYGEQYF
TRBD1,TRBV6-6,TRBJ1-1,CASSYGTGMNTEAFF
.,TRBV9,TRBJ2-2,CASSVAMGGGNTGELFF
TRBD2,TRBV28,TRBJ2-1,CASISVPGLGGDEQFF
.,TRBV19,TRBJ1-2,CASSPPFGNYGYTF
.,TRBV6-6,TRBJ2-1,CASSSGNEQFF
TRBD2,TRBV7-7,TRBJ2-3,CASSRTSGGGDTQYF
.,TRBV19,TRBJ1-1,CASIPEGKNTEAFF
.,TRBV21-1,TRBJ2-7,CASSKDCTFTSYEQYF
.,TRBV2,TRBJ2-5,CASSLTPDSTETQYF
TRBD2,TRBV18,TRBJ2-3,CASSPLAGGTDTQYF
.,TRBV19,TRBJ1-4,CASMSAATNEKLFF
TRBD1,TRBV19,TRBJ1-5,CASYSGDSRKPQHF
TRBD2,TRBV19,TRBJ2-3,CASGVGGGLEDTQYF
TRBD1,TRBV11-3,TRBJ1-2,CASSPAGGIGYTF